What follows are 28 T cell receptor beta chains derived from one specimen sequenced in a study of neurological immune-mediated disorders. The time point is: longitudinal time-point 2. TCRdb processed the 5' RACE reads anew with MiXCR; each CDR3 protein has one entry. The data hold 80,000 to 100,000 distinct CDR3 sequences, with 5% to 6% observed a single time. The sequencing input was PBMCs. These receptor sequences come from an older woman with multiple sclerosis.

This clonotype was detected ten times or more. The chain links TRBV7-9 to TRBJ1-5; a weak D match, TRBD1 (5 bases). CDR1 SEHNR and CDR2 FQNEAQ come from the germline V gene (reference sequence). The CDR3 has 18 residues. Trimming removed 1 base at V and 2 bases at J, with 18 bases between. The DNA of the CDR3 is TGTGCCAGCAGCTTAGTGTCTTCTGGGACCGTGGGCAATCAGCCCCAGCATTTT. This codes for CASSLVSSGTVGNQPQHF.

The sample holds many counts of this clonotype. The chain employs TRBV10-1 and TRBJ2-3, with D uncertain. The CDR3 is made up of 15 amino acids. The V end lost 3 bases, the J end lost 2 bases, and 12 bases lay between the germline ends. Germline V gives CDR1 WNHNN, CDR2 SYGVQD (reference sequence). The CDR3 is CASSDNQLATDTQYF. CDR3 bases: TGCGCCAGCAGTGACAACCAACTGGCCACAGATACGCAGTATTTT.

This clonotype was recorded many times. V is TRBV3-1 and J is TRBJ2-7, with unresolved D. The germline gives CDR1 LGHDT, CDR2 YNNKEL (reference sequence). Trimming shortened V by 1 base and J by 7 bases, and 8 bases separated the two germline ends. The CDR3 sequence is 12 residues long. As DNA, the CDR3 is TGTGCCAGCAGCCAAGGTTTCGGGGAGCAGTACTTC. Translated, it gives CASSQGFGEQYF.

This clonotype was seen more than once but under ten times. The V call is TRBV18, the J call TRBJ2-7; 8 bases map to TRBD1. The CDR3 extends over 15 amino acids. Germline lookup yields CDR1 KGHSH and CDR2 LQKENI. J gave up 0 bases and V 4 bases, and 5 bases lay outside the gene matches. The CDR3 is CASSHPGQGSYEQYF. As DNA, the CDR3 is TGTGCCAGCTCACACCCAGGACAGGGCTCCTACGAGCAGTACTTC. Looking up the rest from reference TRBV18 and TRBJ2-7 gives the full variable domain: NAGVMQNPRHLVRRRGQEARLRCSPMKGHSHVYWYRQLPEEGLKFMVYLQKENIIDESGMPKERFSAEFPKEGPSILRIQQVVRGDSAAYFCASSHPGQGSYEQYFGPGTRLTVT.

This clonotype was detected ten times or more. This chain uses TRBV6-5 with TRBJ2-7; D is unclear. Trimming took off 2 bases at V and 3 bases at J, with 14 bases between the two ends. The CDR3 has 15 residues. CDR1 is MNHEY and CDR2 is SVGAGI in the germline V gene. CDR3 in amino acids: CASSYNRPKGYEQYF. The DNA of the CDR3 is TGTGCCAGCAGTTACAACCGGCCCAAGGGCTACGAGCAGTACTTC.

This clonotype was detected ten times or more. The chain joins TRBV6-5 to TRBJ1-5; D is uncertain. Germline CDR1 is MNHEY and CDR2 is SVGAGI. The CDR3 contains 15 residues. Trimming cost V 0 bases and J 6 bases, with 12 bases left between them. The CDR3 DNA reads TGTGCCAGCAGTTACTCTAGGGTGGGTGGTCAGCCCCAGCATTTT. Protein sequence: CASSYSRVGGQPQHF.

In its sample, this clonotype was seen a few times. The V gene is TRBV5-1, the J gene TRBJ2-3, with 8 bases that match TRBD1. The CDR3 contains 15 residues. From germline, CDR1 is SGHRS and CDR2 YFSETQ. Trimming took 2 bases from V and 2 from J; bases not matched to a gene: 4. For the CDR3, the DNA is TGCGCCAGCAGCTTACGGACAGGGTTCACAGATACGCAGTATTTT. The encoded protein is CASSLRTGFTDTQYF.

This clonotype has ten or more counts. This chain connects TRBV29-1 to TRBJ1-4; tentatively, D is TRBD1 (5 bases). V was clipped by 6 bases and J by 5 bases, with 10 bases between them. Per the germline V gene, CDR1 is SQVTM and CDR2 is ANQGSEA. The CDR3 runs 12 residues. CDR3 coding DNA: TGCAGCGTAATCGGGGCGAATGAAAAACTGTTTTTT. Translating it yields CSVIGANEKLFF.

In its sample, this clonotype was seen many times. This sequence joins TRBV6-5 and TRBJ2-6; D call uncertain. The CDR3 spans 12 residues. Trimming removed 10 bases from V and 7 bases from J, with 11 bases in between. Looked up from germline, CDR1 is MNHEY and CDR2 is SVGAGI. The CDR3 DNA reads as TGTGCCACCTCTAGGCAAGCCAACGTCCTGACTTTC. Protein: CATSRQANVLTF.

With respect to this clonotype: A single base separates this from a much larger clone, so it may be a read error. The chain links TRBV5-1 to TRBJ2-2, with 10 bases that match TRBD2. CDR1 is SGHRS, CDR2 YFSETQ, per germline. This CDR3 is 16 amino acids long. The CDR3 loop is CASSSQAGGNTVELFF. CDR3 DNA sequence: TGCGCCAGCAGCTCTCAAGCGGGGGGGAACACCGTGGAGCTGTTTTTT.

This clonotype was seen ten or more times. The chain joins TRBV29-1 to TRBJ2-7; D remains unclear. Per germline, CDR1 SQVTM and CDR2 ANQGSEA. The germline V and J ends were trimmed by 3 bases and 3 bases, with 6 bases remaining between them. The CDR3 is 11 residues long. CDR3 sequence: CSVDGGYEQYF. The CDR3 bases are TGCAGCGTTGATGGCGGCTACGAGCAGTACTTC.

This clonotype was picked up many times. The CDR3 sequence is CASSLRTSATNEKLFF. As DNA, the CDR3 is TGTGCCAGCAGTTTGCGAACAAGTGCAACTAATGAAAAACTGTTTTTT. V is TRBV28 and J is TRBJ1-4; D not resolved. The ends were cut back, 3 bases at V and 0 bases at J, with 11 bases in the middle. This CDR3 region has 16 residues. Germline CDR1 and CDR2: MDHEN and SYDVKM.

This clonotype was recorded at least ten times. The chain joins TRBV9 to TRBJ2-1, with 9 bases matching TRBD1. Germline lookup yields CDR1 SGDLS and CDR2 YYNGEE. The CDR3 totals 14 residues. V lost 0 bases and J lost 12; bases outside the gene matches: 7. The CDR3 here is CASSVEGVTGGQFF. CDR3 DNA sequence: TGTGCCAGCAGCGTAGAGGGAGTGACAGGGGGGCAGTTCTTC.

The table lists this clonotype with many counts. The chain joins TRBV20-1 to TRBJ2-5, with a tentative D call TRBD2 (6 bases). CDR1 is DFQATT, CDR2 SNEGSKA, per germline (reference sequence). V was trimmed by 2 bases and J by 0 bases, leaving 10 bases between them. The CDR3 covers 14 residues. The DNA for the CDR3 is TGCAGTGCTAGAATGGGGGGAAACCAAGAGACCCAGTACTTC. Residues: CSARMGGNQETQYF.

This clonotype has ten or more counts. V gene TRBV5-1 combines with J gene TRBJ1-1; no clear D gene. The CDR3 loop spans 11 amino acids. Per the germline V gene, CDR1 is SGHRS and CDR2 is YFSETQ. Trimming cost V 0 bases and J 12 bases, with 9 bases left between them. DNA for the CDR3: TGCGCCAGCAGCTTGGGGACGAGGCCTTTCTTT. It encodes CASSLGTRPFF.

This clonotype was detected ten times or more. The rearrangement uses TRBV4-2 and TRBJ2-3; tentatively, D is TRBD1 (6 bases). With 0 bases removed from V and 7 bases from J, the gap between germline ends came to 17 bases. The CDR3 runs 16 residues. Germline lookup yields CDR1 LGHNA and CDR2 YNFKEQ. The CDR3: CASSQEQGIQGNTQYF. The DNA of the CDR3 is TGTGCCAGCAGCCAAGAGCAGGGGATTCAGGGGAATACGCAGTATTTT.

There are many counts of this clonotype. The junction and the germline gene differ at one end; a read error may be behind it. CDR3 region: CASSSPGGGLAGPYLHF. As DNA, the CDR3 is TGTGCCAGCAGTTCCCCCGGGGGGGGGCTAGCGGGGCCGTATCTGCACTTC. V usage is TRBV27 and J usage is TRBJ2-7; 9 positions agree with TRBD2. CDR1 and CDR2 from the germline V gene are MNHEY and SMNVEV (reference sequence). The length of the CDR3 is 17 residues.

This clonotype was picked up many times. The V and J genes are TRBV20-1 and TRBJ1-1, with TRBD1 as a possible D gene (5 bases). The V gene lost 6 bases and the J gene lost 4 bases, with 15 bases spanning the gap. Germline V lookup: CDR1 DFQATT, CDR2 SNEGSKA (reference sequence). This CDR3 contains 13 residues. Written as DNA, the CDR3 is TGCAGTGCCCCCGGGACGCCCGGCACTGAAGCTTTCTTT. Translating gives CSAPGTPGTEAFF.

This clonotype occurred many times. The genes are TRBV5-1 and TRBJ2-2; TRBD2 might be the D (6 bases). Germline V gene lookup returns CDR1 SGHRS and CDR2 YFSETQ. V was shortened by 4 bases and J by 7 bases, with 11 bases between the two germline ends. This CDR3 comprises 13 residues. The CDR3 sequence: CASSRAEGGELFF. The CDR3 bases are TGCGCCAGCAGCCGAGCGGAGGGCGGGGAGCTGTTTTTT.

This clonotype was recorded at least ten times. The CDR3 nucleotides read TGTGCCAGCAGCGTCTCTCAGGGAAATTTGGGAACCCCTGAAGCTTTCTTT. Encoded protein: CASSVSQGNLGTPEAFF. J is TRBJ1-1 and V is TRBV9, with D possibly matching TRBD1 (5 bases). The CDR3 contains 17 residues. Trimming removed 2 bases from V and 6 bases from J, with 23 bases in between. CDR1 and CDR2 (germline): SGDLS, YYNGEE.

The CDR3 is CATSSGRGANYGYTF. CDR3 nucleotide sequence: TGTGCCACCAGCAGTGGGCGGGGGGCCAACTATGGCTACACCTTC. The chain links TRBV15 to TRBJ1-2, with D maybe TRBD1 (6 bases). In germline, CDR1 is LNHNV, CDR2 YYDKDF (reference sequence). Trimming left V 3 bases short and J 2 bases short, with 13 bases between. The CDR3 covers 15 residues.

This clonotype was counted many times. This sequence joins TRBV25-1 and TRBJ2-5; D unclear. Germline V gene lookup returns CDR1 MGHDK and CDR2 SYGVNS. V gave up 2 bases and J gave up 7 bases, with 14 bases separating them. CDR3 length equals 14 residues. The DNA for the CDR3 is TGTGCCAGCAGTGAAAGTGGGGATAGAGGGACCCAGTACTTC. Its translation is CASSESGDRGTQYF.

This clonotype was seen at least ten times. The rearrangement joins TRBV7-8 to TRBJ2-7, with D perhaps TRBD1 (5 bases). This CDR3 is 16 amino acids long. Germline V gene lookup returns CDR1 SGHVS and CDR2 FQNEAQ. V gave up 3 bases and J gave up 5 bases, with 20 bases separating them. CDR3 bases: TGTGCCAGCAGCTTCCGGCAGGGTCAACTCGTGGACGAGCAGTACTTC. It yields the protein CASSFRQGQLVDEQYF.

Ten or more counts support this clonotype. For the CDR3, the DNA is TGTGCCAGCAGGGAGGGGGCAGGGGCCAACTATGGCTACACCTTC. The encoded protein is CASREGAGANYGYTF. The chain employs TRBV2 and TRBJ1-2; TRBD1 agrees at 7 bases. The J segment lost 2 bases and the V segment lost 6 bases, leaving 9 bases of the junction unmatched. This CDR3 region has 15 residues. Germline-derived CDR1 and CDR2 are SNHLY and FYNNEI.

This clonotype was picked up many times. The V gene is TRBV6-1, the J gene TRBJ2-7, with TRBD1 matching over 10 bases. Germline values: CDR1 MNHNS, CDR2 SASEGT. The CDR3 runs to 15 residues. V shed 6 bases, J shed 5 bases, and the junction held 10 bases outside the gene matches. The CDR3 nucleotides are TGTGCCAGCAGCCTCGGGACAGGGGTTTCAAACGAGCAGTACTTC. It encodes CASSLGTGVSNEQYF.

This clonotype was picked up many times. The chain uses TRBV5-1 and TRBJ2-7; TRBD2 matches 7 bases. Looked up from germline, CDR1 is SGHRS and CDR2 is YFSETQ. The CDR3 contains 15 residues. V lost 0 bases to trimming and J lost 2 bases; unmatched junction nucleotides: 5. CDR3 coding DNA: TGCGCCAGCAGCTTGGTTGCTAGCGGAGCCTACGAGCAGTACTTC. It is translated as CASSLVASGAYEQYF. Filled out from reference TRBV5-1 and TRBJ2-7, the complete variable domain reads KAGVTQTPRYLIKTRGQQVTLSCSPISGHRSVSWYQQTPGQGLQFLFEYFSETQRNKGNFPGRFSGRQFSNSRSEMNVSTLELGDSALYLCASSLVASGAYEQYFGPGTRLTVT.

This clonotype showed up many times. The CDR3, as DNA: TGTGCCAGCAGCAGGCGGGACAGAGATAATTCACCCCTCCACTTT. Amino acid sequence: CASSRRDRDNSPLHF. The genes are TRBV5-6 and TRBJ1-6, with 7 bases matching TRBD1. The germline V gene has CDR1 SGHDT and CDR2 YYEEEE. J gave up 5 bases and V 4 bases, and 6 bases lay outside the gene matches. This CDR3 is 15 amino acids long.

Many counts were recorded for this clonotype. This sequence joins TRBV6-5 and TRBJ2-7; D gene uncertain. In germline, CDR1 is MNHEY, CDR2 SVGAGI. Deletions cut 7 bases from V and 0 bases from J, with 10 bases between. The CDR3 is made up of 13 amino acids. Here the CDR3 reads CASNRRNSYEQYF. DNA for the CDR3: TGTGCCAGCAACCGACGGAACTCCTACGAGCAGTACTTC.